Included here is one TCR beta chain sequence, with context. The same CDR3 arises from other DNA sequences in this sample as well. The source of the sample is a study of blood T cell repertoires in COVID-19. The wider study: Acute and convalescent COVID-19 samples came from the United States, Italy and Spain.

V lost 6 bases and J lost 4; bases outside the gene matches: 2. Germline lookup yields CDR1 MNHEY and CDR2 SVGAGI. The CDR3 is 12 amino acids. Study processing details: The authors estimated nucleated cell counts from reference gene primer amplification. Assay used: immunoSEQ multiplex PCR; TCRdb lists only in-frame clones, some missing. The V and J calls and clone size are taken from that table; D and trimming were inferred from the DNA. Of 200,000 to 250,000 clones in the sample, approximately 91% were seen once. The sample taken for sequencing was peripheral blood. The receptor was isolated from a woman aged 55-70 years with acute or convalescent COVID-19. The chain has TRBV6-5 and TRBJ1-2; TRBD1 aligns across 7 bases. CDR3 in DNA: TGTGCCAGCAGCCGACAGGGCTATGGCTACACCTTC. Its protein is CASSRQGYGYTF.